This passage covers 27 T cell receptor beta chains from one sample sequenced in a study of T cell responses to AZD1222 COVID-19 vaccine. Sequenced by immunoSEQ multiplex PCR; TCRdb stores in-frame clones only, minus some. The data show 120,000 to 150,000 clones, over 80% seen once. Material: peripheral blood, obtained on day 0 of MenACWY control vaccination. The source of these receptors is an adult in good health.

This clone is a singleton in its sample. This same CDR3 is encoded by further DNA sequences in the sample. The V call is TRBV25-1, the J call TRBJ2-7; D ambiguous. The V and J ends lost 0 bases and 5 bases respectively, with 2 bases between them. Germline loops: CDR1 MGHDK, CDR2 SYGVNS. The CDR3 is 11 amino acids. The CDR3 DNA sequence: TGTGCCAGCAGTGAATATCACGAGCAGTACTTC. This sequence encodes CASSEYHEQYF.

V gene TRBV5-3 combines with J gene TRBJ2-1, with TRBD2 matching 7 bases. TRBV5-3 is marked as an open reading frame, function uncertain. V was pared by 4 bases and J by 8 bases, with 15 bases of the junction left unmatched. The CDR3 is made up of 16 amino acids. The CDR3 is CARSILAGILIDEQFF. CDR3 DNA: TGTGCCAGAAGCATATTAGCGGGTATCTTAATCGATGAGCAGTTCTTC.

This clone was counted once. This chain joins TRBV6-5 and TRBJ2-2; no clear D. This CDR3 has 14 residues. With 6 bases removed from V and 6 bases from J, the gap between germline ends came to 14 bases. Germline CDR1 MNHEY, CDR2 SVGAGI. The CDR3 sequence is CASSQRAGSGELFF. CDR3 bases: TGTGCCAGCAGCCAACGTGCCGGCTCCGGGGAGCTGTTTTTT.

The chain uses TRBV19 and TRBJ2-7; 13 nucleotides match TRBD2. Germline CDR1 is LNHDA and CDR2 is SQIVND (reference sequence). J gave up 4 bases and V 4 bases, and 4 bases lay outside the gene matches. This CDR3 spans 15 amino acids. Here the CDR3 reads CASSTWTSGSYEQYF. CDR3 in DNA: TGTGCCAGTAGTACCTGGACTAGCGGGAGTTACGAGCAGTACTTC.

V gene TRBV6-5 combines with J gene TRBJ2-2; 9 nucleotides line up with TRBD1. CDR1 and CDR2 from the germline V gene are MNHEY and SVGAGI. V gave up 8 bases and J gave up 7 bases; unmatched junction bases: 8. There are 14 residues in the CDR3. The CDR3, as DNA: TGTGCCAGCCGTACACAGGGGGCGGGCGGGGAGCTGTTTTTT. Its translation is CASRTQGAGGELFF.

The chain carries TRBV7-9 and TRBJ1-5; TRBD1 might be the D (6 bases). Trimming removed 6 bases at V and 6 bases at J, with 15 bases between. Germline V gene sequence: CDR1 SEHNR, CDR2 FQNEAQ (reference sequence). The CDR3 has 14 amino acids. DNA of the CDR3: TGTGCCAGCAGTTTCGGACAGCTTGGTCAGCCCCAGCATTTT. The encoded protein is CASSFGQLGQPQHF.

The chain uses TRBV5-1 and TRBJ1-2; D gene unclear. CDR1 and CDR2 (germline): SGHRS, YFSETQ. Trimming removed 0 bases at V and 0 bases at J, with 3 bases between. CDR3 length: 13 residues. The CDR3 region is CASSLGSNYGYTF. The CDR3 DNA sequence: TGCGCCAGCAGCTTGGGATCTAACTATGGCTACACCTTC. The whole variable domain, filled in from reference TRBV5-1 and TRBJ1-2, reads KAGVTQTPRYLIKTRGQQVTLSCSPISGHRSVSWYQQTPGQGLQFLFEYFSETQRNKGNFPGRFSGRQFSNSRSEMNVSTLELGDSALYLCASSLGSNYGYTFGSGTRLTVV.

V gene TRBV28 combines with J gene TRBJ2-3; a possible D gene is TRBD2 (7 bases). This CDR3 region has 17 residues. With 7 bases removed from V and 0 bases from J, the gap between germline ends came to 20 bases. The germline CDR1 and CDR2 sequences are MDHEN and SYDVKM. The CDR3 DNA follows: TGTGCCAGCACCCATTATGGTGCGGGGGCTAGCACAGATACGCAGTATTTT. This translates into CASTHYGAGASTDTQYF.

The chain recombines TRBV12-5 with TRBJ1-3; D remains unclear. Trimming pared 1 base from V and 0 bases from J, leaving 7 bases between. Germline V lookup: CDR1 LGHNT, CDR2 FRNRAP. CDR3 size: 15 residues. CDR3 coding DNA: TGTGCTAGTGGTTTGGAGGTGAGCTCTGGAAACACCATATATTTT. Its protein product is CASGLEVSSGNTIYF.

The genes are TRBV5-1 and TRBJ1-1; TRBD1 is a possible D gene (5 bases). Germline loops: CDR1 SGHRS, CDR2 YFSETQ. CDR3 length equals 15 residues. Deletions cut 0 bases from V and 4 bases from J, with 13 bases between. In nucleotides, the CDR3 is TGCGCCAGCAGCTTGGGGGGACCTATGGCCACTGAAGCTTTCTTT. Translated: CASSLGGPMATEAFF.

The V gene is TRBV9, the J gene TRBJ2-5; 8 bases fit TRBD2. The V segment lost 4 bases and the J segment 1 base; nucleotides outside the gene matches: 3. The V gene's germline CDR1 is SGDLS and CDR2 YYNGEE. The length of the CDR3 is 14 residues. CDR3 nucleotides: TGTGCCAGCAGCACTGGACTAGCCCAAGAGACCCAGTACTTC. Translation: CASSTGLAQETQYF.

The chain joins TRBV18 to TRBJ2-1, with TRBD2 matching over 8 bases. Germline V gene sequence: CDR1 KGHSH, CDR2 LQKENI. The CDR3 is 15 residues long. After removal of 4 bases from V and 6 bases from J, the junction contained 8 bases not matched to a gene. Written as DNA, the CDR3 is TGTGCCAGCTCACTGACTAGCGACGGGCTCAATGAGCAGTTCTTC. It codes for CASSLTSDGLNEQFF. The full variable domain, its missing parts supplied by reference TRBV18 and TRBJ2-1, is NAGVMQNPRHLVRRRGQEARLRCSPMKGHSHVYWYRQLPEEGLKFMVYLQKENIIDESGMPKERFSAEFPKEGPSILRIQQVVRGDSAAYFCASSLTSDGLNEQFFGPGTRLTVL.

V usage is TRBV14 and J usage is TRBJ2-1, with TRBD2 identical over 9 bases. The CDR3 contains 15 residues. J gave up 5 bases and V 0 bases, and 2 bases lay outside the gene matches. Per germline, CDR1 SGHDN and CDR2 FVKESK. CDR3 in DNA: TGTGCCAGCAGCCAAGACGCTAGCGGGGACAATGAGCAGTTCTTC. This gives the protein CASSQDASGDNEQFF.

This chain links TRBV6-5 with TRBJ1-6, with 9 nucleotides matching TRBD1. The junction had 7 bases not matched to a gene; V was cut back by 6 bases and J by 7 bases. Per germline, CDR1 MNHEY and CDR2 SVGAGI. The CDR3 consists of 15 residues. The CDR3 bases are TGTGCCAGCAGGGGACAGGGAGGTTGGAATTCACCCCTCCACTTT. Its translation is CASRGQGGWNSPLHF.

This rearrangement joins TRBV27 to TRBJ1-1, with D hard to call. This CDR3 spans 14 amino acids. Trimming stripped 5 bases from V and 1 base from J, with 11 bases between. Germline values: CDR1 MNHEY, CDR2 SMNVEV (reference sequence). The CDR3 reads CASSPFRGNTEAFF. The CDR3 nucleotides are TGTGCCAGCAGTCCCTTCCGGGGGAACACTGAAGCTTTCTTT.

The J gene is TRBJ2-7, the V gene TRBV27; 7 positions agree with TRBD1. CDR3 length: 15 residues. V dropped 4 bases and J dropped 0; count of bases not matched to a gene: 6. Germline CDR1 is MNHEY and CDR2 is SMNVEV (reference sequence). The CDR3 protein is CASSSWTGSSYEQYF. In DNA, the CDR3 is TGTGCCAGCAGTTCCTGGACAGGTAGCTCCTACGAGCAGTACTTC.

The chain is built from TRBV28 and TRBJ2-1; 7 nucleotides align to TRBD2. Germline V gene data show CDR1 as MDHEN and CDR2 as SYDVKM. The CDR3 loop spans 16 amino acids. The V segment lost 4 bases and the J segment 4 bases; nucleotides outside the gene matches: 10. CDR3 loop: CASSYYSGRPYNEQFF. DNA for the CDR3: TGTGCCAGCAGTTATTATAGCGGGCGGCCATACAATGAGCAGTTCTTC.

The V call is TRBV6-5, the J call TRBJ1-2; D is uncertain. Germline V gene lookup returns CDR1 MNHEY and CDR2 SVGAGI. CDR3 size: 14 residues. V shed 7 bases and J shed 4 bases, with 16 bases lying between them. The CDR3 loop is CASTETRRSYGYTF. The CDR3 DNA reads TGTGCCAGCACCGAGACCCGAAGGAGCTATGGCTACACCTTC.

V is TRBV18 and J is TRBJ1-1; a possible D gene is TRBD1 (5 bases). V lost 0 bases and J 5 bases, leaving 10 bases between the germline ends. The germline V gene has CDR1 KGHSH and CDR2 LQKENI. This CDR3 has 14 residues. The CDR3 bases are TGTGCCAGCTCACCACCGCTAGGGGTAACTGAAGCTTTCTTT. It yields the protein CASSPPLGVTEAFF.

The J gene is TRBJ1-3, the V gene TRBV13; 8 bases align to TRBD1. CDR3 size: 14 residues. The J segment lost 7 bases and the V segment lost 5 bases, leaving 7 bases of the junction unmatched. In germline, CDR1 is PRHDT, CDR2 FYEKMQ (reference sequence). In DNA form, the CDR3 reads TGTGCCAGCAGCCGGGGACAGGATGGGAACACCATATATTTT. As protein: CASSRGQDGNTIYF.

The CDR3 is CASIPQQYNQPQHF. CDR3 sequence (DNA): TGTGCCAGCATCCCCCAACAGTACAATCAGCCCCAGCATTTT. The V call is TRBV6-5, the J call TRBJ1-5; D gene uncertain. Germline V CDR1 and CDR2: MNHEY, SVGAGI. V was cut by 7 bases and J by 3 bases, with 13 bases left in between. The CDR3 runs to 14 residues.

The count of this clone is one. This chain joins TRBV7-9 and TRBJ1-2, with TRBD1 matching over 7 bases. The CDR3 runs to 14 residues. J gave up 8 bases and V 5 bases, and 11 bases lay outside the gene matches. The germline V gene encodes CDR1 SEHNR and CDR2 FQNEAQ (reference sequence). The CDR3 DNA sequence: TGTGCCAGCAGCGAACTACCGACAGGGCAAGGCTACACCTTC. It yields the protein CASSELPTGQGYTF.

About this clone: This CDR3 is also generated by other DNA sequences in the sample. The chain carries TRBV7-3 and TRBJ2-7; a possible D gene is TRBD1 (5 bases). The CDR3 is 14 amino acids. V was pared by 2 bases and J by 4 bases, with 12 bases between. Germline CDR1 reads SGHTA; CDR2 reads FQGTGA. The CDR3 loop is CASSLGASSYEQYF. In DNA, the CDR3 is TGTGCCAGCAGCTTAGGGGCATCTTCTTACGAGCAGTACTTC.

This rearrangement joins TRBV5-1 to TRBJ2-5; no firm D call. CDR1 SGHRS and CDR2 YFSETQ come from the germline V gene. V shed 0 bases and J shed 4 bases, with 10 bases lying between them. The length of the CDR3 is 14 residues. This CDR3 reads CASSLASGRETQYF. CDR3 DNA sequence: TGCGCCAGCAGCTTGGCCTCGGGCCGAGAGACCCAGTACTTC. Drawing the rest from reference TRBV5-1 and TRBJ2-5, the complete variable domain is KAGVTQTPRYLIKTRGQQVTLSCSPISGHRSVSWYQQTPGQGLQFLFEYFSETQRNKGNFPGRFSGRQFSNSRSEMNVSTLELGDSALYLCASSLASGRETQYFGPGTRLLVL.

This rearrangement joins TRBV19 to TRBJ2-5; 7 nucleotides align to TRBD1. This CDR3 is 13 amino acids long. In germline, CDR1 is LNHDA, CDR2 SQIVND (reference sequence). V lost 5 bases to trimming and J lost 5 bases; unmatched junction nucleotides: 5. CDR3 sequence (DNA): TGTGCCAGTAGTTCACAGGGGCGGGAGACCCAGTACTTC. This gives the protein CASSSQGRETQYF. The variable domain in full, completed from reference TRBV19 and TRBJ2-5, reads DGGITQSPKYLFRKEGQNVTLSCEQNLNHDAMYWYRQDPGQGLRLIYYSQIVNDFQKGDIAEGYSVSREKKESFPLTVTSAQKNPTAFYLCASSSQGRETQYFGPGTRLLVL.

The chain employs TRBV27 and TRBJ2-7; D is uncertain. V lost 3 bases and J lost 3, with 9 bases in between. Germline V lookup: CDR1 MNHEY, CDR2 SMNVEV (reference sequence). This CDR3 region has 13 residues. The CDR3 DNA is TGTGCCAGCAGTTTTGGGTCAGTCTACGAGCAGTACTTC. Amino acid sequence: CASSFGSVYEQYF.

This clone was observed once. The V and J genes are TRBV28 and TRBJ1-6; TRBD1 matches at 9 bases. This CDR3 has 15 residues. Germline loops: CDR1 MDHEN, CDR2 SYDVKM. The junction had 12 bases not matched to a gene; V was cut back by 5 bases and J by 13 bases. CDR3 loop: CASSPAGTGPSPLHF. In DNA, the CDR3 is TGTGCCAGCAGTCCCGCCGGGACAGGGCCCTCGCCCCTCCACTTT. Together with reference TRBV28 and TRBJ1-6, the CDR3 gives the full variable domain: DVKVTQSSRYLVKRTGEKVFLECVQDMDHENMFWYRQDPGLGLRLIYFSYDVKMKEKGDIPEGYSVSREKKERFSLILESASTNQTSMYLCASSPAGTGPSPLHFGNGTRLTVT.